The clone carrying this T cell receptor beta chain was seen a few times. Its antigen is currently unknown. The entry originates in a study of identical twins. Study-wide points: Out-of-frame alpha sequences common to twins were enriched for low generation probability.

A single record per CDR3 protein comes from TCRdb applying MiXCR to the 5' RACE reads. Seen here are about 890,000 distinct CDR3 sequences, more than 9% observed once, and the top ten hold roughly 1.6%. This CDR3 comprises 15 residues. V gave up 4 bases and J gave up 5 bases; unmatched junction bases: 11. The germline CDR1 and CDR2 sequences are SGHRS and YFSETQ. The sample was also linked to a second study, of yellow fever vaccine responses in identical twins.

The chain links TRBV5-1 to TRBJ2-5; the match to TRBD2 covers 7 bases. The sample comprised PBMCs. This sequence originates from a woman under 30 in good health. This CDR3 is CASSTEGLGRETQYF. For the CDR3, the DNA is TGCGCCAGCAGCACGGAGGGTCTCGGGAGGGAGACCCAGTACTTC.